The clone carrying this T cell receptor (beta chain) came up many times. Its target is not known. J was trimmed by 2 bases and V by 1 base; bases with no gene match: 11. The CDR3 has 17 residues. In germline, CDR1 is SGHVS, CDR2 FQNEAQ. Amplification of TCR beta CDR3 regions was performed using RNA transcripts as template. HTBI primers were employed in a first-round RT-PCR of the TCR CDR3. TCRdb passed the multiplex PCR reads through MiXCR, listing each CDR3 protein once. The top ten clones hold roughly 35% of a sample with roughly 240,000 distinct CDR3 sequences, approximately 25% of them seen once. Diagnostic decisions used clinical symptoms, serum thyroxine and TRAb, thyroid ultrasound and orbital computed tomography. These data belong to a study of T cells in Graves' hyperthyroidism and ophthalmopathy. General observations from the study: Blood shared most expanded thyroid clonotypes above 0.001.

This chain joins TRBV7-8 and TRBJ2-7, with 7 bases identical to TRBD2. This clonotype was obtained from a woman in her thirties or forties with Graves' ophthalmopathy. The specimen sequenced was blood. Here the CDR3 DNA reads TGTGCCAGCAGCTTAGTGGGGACCGGGACTATGACCTACGAGCAGTACTTC. The encoded protein is CASSLVGTGTMTYEQYF.